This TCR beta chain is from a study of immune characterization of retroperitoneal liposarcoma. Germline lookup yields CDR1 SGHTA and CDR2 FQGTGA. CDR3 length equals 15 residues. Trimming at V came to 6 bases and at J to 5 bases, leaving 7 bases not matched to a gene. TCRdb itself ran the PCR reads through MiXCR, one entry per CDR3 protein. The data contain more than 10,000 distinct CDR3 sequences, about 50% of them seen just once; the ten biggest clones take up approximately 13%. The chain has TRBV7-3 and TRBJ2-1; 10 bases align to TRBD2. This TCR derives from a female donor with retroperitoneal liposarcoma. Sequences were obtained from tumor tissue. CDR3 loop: CASSSDGTSDNEQFF. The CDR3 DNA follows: TGTGCCAGCAGTTCGGACGGGACTAGCGACAATGAGCAGTTCTTC.